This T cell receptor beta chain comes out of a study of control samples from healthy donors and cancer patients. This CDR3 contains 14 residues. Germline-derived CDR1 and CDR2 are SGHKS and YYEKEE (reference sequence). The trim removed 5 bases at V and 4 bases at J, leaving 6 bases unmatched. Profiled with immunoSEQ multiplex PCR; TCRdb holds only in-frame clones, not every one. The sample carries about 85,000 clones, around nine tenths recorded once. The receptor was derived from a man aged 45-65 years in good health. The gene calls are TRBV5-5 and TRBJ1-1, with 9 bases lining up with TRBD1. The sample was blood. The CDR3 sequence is CASRLQGAVTEAFF. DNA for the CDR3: TGTGCCAGCAGGCTACAGGGGGCGGTCACTGAAGCTTTCTTT.